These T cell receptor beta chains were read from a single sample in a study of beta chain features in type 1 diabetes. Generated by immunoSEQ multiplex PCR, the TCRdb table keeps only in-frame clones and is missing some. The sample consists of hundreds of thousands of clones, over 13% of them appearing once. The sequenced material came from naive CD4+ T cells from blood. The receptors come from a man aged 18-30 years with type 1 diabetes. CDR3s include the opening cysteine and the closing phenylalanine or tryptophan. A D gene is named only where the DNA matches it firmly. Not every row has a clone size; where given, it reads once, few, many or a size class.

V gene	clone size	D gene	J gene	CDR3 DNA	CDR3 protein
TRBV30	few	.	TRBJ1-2	TGTGCCTGGAGTGTAGGGGCAGGGAAGGGCTACACCTTC	CAWSVGAGKGYTF
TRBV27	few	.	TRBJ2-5	TGTGCCAGCAGTTTAAGGTGGGTCACCCAACCACGGGAGACCCAGTACTTC	CASSLRWVTQPRETQYF
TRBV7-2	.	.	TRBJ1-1	TGTGCCAGCAGCATGGGCTACAGAGACACTGAAGCTTTCTTT	CASSMGYRDTEAFF
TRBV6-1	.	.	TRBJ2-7	TGTGCCAGCAGTGAAGCGCTCCTAGGACTATACCTTAGAGAGCAGTACTTC	CASSEALLGLYLREQYF
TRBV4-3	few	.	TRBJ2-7	TGCGCCAGCAGCCAAGGAGTAGATAGAACCTACGAGCAGTACTTC	CASSQGVDRTYEQYF
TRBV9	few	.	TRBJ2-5	TGTGCCAGCAGCCTTAGCCAGGACAGGGAGGGGACCCAGTACTTC	CASSLSQDREGTQYF
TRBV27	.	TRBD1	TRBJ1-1	TGTGCCAGCAGTTTTACGACAGGGTCTTACACTGAAGCTTTCTTT	CASSFTTGSYTEAFF
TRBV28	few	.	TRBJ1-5	TGTGCCATCCAGCCGGGGTATTGGAATCAGCCCCAGCATTTT	CAIQPGYWNQPQHF
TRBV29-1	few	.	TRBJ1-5	TGCAGCGCCTGGGGCCGGCTTGATCAGCCCCAGCATTTT	CSAWGRLDQPQHF
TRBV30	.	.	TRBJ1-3	TGTGCCTGGAGTAATCTTAGAGTGGGTGGAAACACCATATATTTT	CAWSNLRVGGNTIYF
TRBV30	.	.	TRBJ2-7	TGTGCCTGGTCCCAGGGAGTCGGCCCAGGGGGGAGCTCCTACGAGCAGTACTTC	CAWSQGVGPGGSSYEQYF
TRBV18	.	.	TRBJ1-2	TGTGCCAGCTCAAACAGCAACTATGGCTACACCTTC	CASSNSNYGYTF
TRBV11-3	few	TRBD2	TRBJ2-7	TGTGCCAGCAGCTTAGATCCGGGACTAGCGGGGAGGTCCGAGCAGTACTTC	CASSLDPGLAGRSEQYF
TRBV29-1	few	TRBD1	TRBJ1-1	TGCAGCGTTGACCCGACAGGGGTGACTGAAGCTTTCTTT	CSVDPTGVTEAFF
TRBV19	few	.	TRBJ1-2	TGTGCCAGTAGTATGGTCGGCGGAGCTAACTATGGCTACACCTTC	CASSMVGGANYGYTF
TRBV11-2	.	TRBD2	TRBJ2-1	TGTGCCAGCGGACTAGCGCTTTACAATGAGCAGTTCTTC	CASGLALYNEQFF
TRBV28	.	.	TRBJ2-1	TGTGCCAGCAGTTTAGGATGGGGGAGTGAGCAGTTCTTC	CASSLGWGSEQFF
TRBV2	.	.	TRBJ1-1	TGTGCCAGCACCGGGAGTGTACTTTCGAGGGCTTTCTTT	CASTGSVLSRAFF
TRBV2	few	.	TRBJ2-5	TGTGCCAGCAGCGGCCTGAATGGCTGGGAGACCCAGTACTTC	CASSGLNGWETQYF
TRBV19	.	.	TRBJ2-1	TGTGCCAGTAGATCAGTAAACGGCAGGGGCTATGAGCAGTTCTTC	CASRSVNGRGYEQFF
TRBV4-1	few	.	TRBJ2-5	TGCGCCAGCAGCCAAGATTGGAGTGAGACCCAGTACTTC	CASSQDWSETQYF
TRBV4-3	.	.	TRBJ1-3	TGCGCCAGCAGCCAAGACGCGGGTACTGGAAACACCATATATTTT	CASSQDAGTGNTIYF
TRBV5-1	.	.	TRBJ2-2	TGCGCCAGCAGCTTGGAGGGAGGAAAGACCGGGGAGCTGTTTTTT	CASSLEGGKTGELFF
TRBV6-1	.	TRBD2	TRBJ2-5	TGTGCCATCAATAGCGGGGGGCTGGGGGAGACCCAGTACTTC	CAINSGGLGETQYF
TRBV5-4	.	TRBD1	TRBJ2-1	TGTGCCAGCAGCCCGGACAGGGGTTTCTACAATGAGCAGTTCTTC	CASSPDRGFYNEQFF
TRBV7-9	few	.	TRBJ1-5	TGTGCCAGCTCAGGGGATAGCAATCAGCCCCAGCATTTT	CASSGDSNQPQHF
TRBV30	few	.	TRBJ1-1	TGTGCCTGGAGAGTTAATGGGGACACTGAAGCTTTCTTT	CAWRVNGDTEAFF
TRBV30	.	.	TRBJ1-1	TGTGCCTGGAGTGTAGGGGGTCCTGAAGCTTTCTTT	CAWSVGGPEAFF
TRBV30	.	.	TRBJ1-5	TGTGCCTGGAGTGTAAGCCAGGGAATACCCCAGCATTTT	CAWSVSQGIPQHF